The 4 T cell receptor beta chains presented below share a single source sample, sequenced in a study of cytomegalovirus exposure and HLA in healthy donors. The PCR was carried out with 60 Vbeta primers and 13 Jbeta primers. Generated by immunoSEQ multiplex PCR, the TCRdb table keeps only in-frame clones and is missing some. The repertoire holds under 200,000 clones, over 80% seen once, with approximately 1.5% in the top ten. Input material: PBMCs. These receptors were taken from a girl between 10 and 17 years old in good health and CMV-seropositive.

For the CDR3, the DNA is TGCGCCAGCAGTGAGGCGGGGGCTGGGGAGACCCAGTACTTC. This gives the protein CASSEAGAGETQYF. The chain is built from TRBV10-1 and TRBJ2-5; possibly TRBD2 for D (7 bases). Per the germline V gene, CDR1 is WNHNN and CDR2 is SYGVQD (reference sequence). Trimming left V 2 bases short and J 5 bases short, with 12 bases between. The CDR3 consists of 14 residues.

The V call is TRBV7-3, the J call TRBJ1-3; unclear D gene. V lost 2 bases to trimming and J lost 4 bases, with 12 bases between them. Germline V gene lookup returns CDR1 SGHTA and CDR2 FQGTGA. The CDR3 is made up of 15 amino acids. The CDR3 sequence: CASSLWGGRGNTIYF. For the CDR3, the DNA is TGTGCCAGCAGCTTATGGGGAGGGAGAGGAAACACCATATATTTT.

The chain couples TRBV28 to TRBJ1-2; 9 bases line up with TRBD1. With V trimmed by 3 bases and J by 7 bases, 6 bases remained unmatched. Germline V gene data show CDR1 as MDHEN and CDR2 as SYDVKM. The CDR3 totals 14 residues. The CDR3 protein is CASSLTGGLSGYTF. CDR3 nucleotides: TGTGCCAGCAGTTTGACAGGGGGTTTAAGTGGCTACACCTTC.

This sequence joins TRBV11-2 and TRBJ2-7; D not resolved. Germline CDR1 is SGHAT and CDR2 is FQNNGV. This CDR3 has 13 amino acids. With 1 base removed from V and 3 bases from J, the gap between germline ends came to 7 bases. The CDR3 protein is CASSLGGLYEQYF. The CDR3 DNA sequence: TGTGCCAGCAGCTTAGGAGGCCTCTACGAGCAGTACTTC.